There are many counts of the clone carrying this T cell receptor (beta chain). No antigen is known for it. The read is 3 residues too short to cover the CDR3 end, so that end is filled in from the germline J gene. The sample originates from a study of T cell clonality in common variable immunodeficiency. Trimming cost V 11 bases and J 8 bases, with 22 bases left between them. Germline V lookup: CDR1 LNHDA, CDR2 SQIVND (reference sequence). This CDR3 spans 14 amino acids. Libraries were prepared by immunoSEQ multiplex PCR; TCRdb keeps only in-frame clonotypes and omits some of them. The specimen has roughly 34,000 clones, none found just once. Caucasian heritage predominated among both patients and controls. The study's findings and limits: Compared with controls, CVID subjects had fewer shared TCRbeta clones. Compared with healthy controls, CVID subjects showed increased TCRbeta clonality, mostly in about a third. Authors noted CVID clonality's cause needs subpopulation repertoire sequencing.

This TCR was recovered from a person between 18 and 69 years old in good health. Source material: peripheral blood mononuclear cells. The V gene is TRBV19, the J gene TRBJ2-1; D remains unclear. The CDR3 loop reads CAVGPRVLGDEQFF. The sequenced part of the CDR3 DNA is TGTGCCGTAGGCCCCCGGGTTCTCGGCGATGAG.